This is a list of T cell receptor beta chains from one sample in a study of regulatory T cells in long-lasting Graves disease. From the multiplex PCR reads, TCRdb called clonotypes with MiXCR, one entry per CDR3 protein. Here the sample spans 530,000 or so distinct CDR3 sequences, about 13% being singletons. The data also belong to a second study, concerning T cells in Graves' hyperthyroidism and ophthalmopathy.

The sequencing here drew on peripheral blood mononuclear cells (PBMCs), taken at new diagnosis, from a patient treated with antithyroid drugs. The receptors here all came from a young man with Graves disease. Both conserved end residues are part of each CDR3. D genes are given only for firm matches. Rows may omit the clone size; those that give it use once, few, many or a size class.

v_call	j_call	d_call	clone_size	cdr3_nt	cdr3_aa
TRBV6-1	TRBJ2-7	-	few	TGTGCCAGCAGTCGGCCTCAAGAGGCGGGCTACGAGCAGTACTTC	CASSRPQEAGYEQYF
TRBV18	TRBJ2-1	TRBD1	few	TGTGCCAGCTCACCGACAGGGGGCTTCTACAATGAGCAGTTCTTC	CASSPTGGFYNEQFF
TRBV24-1	TRBJ2-2	TRBD1	few	TGTGCCACCAGTCACTCCCTCGGACAGGGGACGGCCGGGGAGCTGTTTTTT	CATSHSLGQGTAGELFF
TRBV20-1	TRBJ2-1	-	few	TGCAGTGCCTCCGGGATACGAACTAATGAGCAGTTCTTC	CSASGIRTNEQFF
TRBV20-1	TRBJ1-1	TRBD1	-	TGCAGTGCTAGTAAGGACGGTACAGGGGTGGAATGGGCTTTCTTT	CSASKDGTGVEWAFF
TRBV7-9	TRBJ2-3	-	-	TGTGCCAGCAGCCCTGGGGCTGATCCACAAGATACGCAGTATTTT	CASSPGADPQDTQYF
TRBV13	TRBJ1-4	TRBD1	many	TGTGCCAGCAGCTTTAGGACAGGGATGGGTGAAAAACTGTTTTTT	CASSFRTGMGEKLFF
TRBV18	TRBJ1-1	TRBD1	many	TGTGCCAGCTCACAAGGAGGGGGCCACCTCAACACTGAAGCTTTCTTT	CASSQGGGHLNTEAFF
TRBV19	TRBJ2-7	-	few	TGTGCCAGTAGTAGCGGCCCTGGCATCTACGGGCAGTACTTC	CASSSGPGIYGQYF
TRBV5-6	TRBJ1-2	-	few	TGTGCCAGCAGCTTGGGGGACGGGTTGGGTGGCTACACCTTC	CASSLGDGLGGYTF
TRBV12-3/TRBV12-4	TRBJ2-3	TRBD2	many	TGTGCCAGCAGTCGAGGACTAGCGGTTAACACAGATACGCAGTATTTT	CASSRGLAVNTDTQYF
TRBV25-1	TRBJ2-7	-	many	TGTGCCAGCAGTCCTAGGGGGGTTTACCACGAGCAGTACTTC	CASSPRGVYHEQYF
TRBV5-1	TRBJ2-2	TRBD2	many	TGCGCCAGCAGCTTGCTGAGACTAGCGGGAGTGGTGACCGGGGAGCTGTTTTTT	CASSLLRLAGVVTGELFF
TRBV13	TRBJ2-5	-	many	TGTGCCAGCACCGCCAGAGGAGTAGGGGAGACCCAGTACTTC	CASTARGVGETQYF
TRBV9	TRBJ2-4	-	few	TGTGCCAGCAGCGCTGACACGCAGCTAGCCAAAAACATTCAGTACTTC	CASSADTQLAKNIQYF
TRBV12-3/TRBV12-4	TRBJ2-7	-	many	TGTGCCAGCAGTTGGGGGGGCACCTACGAGCAGTACTTC	CASSWGGTYEQYF
TRBV27	TRBJ2-1	-	many	TGTGCTACCGCTAAGGGACCCCACCGCAATGAGCAGTTCTTC	CATAKGPHRNEQFF
TRBV2	TRBJ1-5	-	many	TGTGCCAGCAGTGCTTCTAATCAGCCCCAGCATTTT	CASSASNQPQHF
TRBV14	TRBJ2-3	TRBD1	few	TGTGCCAGCAGCTCCCGGACAGGGAACACAGATACGCAGTATTTT	CASSSRTGNTDTQYF
TRBV9	TRBJ2-1	-	many	TGTGCCAGCAGCCCCCAGTGGGCAGAGTCCAATGAGCAGTTCTTC	CASSPQWAESNEQFF
TRBV7-2	TRBJ2-3	TRBD1	many	TGTGCCAGCAGCCCTTCAGGGGGATCGCAGTATTTT	CASSPSGGSQYF
TRBV20-1	TRBJ2-5	-	many	TGCAGTGCTAGATCTAACAGGGATCCTGAGACCCAGTACTTC	CSARSNRDPETQYF
TRBV30	TRBJ2-1	TRBD2	few	TGTGCCTGGAGTGTTGGGCTAGCGGGCTACAATGAGCAGTTCTTC	CAWSVGLAGYNEQFF
TRBV9	TRBJ2-2	-	few	TGTGCCAGCAGCGTAGACCAGCGCGGGGAGCTGTTTTTT	CASSVDQRGELFF
TRBV25-1	TRBJ1-5	-	few	TGTGCCAGCAGTGCGGCGCACGGGCCCCAGCATTTT	CASSAAHGPQHF
TRBV6-1	TRBJ1-5	-	many	TGTGCCAGCAGAGGGGCGGGCAATCAGCCCCAGCATTTT	CASRGAGNQPQHF
TRBV3-1	TRBJ2-7	-	many	TGTGCCAGCAGCCCGCGGACTTGGAGAGCCTACGAGCAGTACTTC	CASSPRTWRAYEQYF
TRBV9	TRBJ2-7	-	many	TGTGCCAGCAGCGAGGGCCTCGGGGGGCCCTCCTACGAGCAGTACTTC	CASSEGLGGPSYEQYF
TRBV12-3/TRBV12-4	TRBJ1-2	-	many	TGTGCCAGCAGTGAGCTAGGGGTTGGCTATGGCTACACCTTC	CASSELGVGYGYTF
TRBV12-3/TRBV12-4	TRBJ2-1	TRBD2	-	TGTGCCAGCAGTGGACTAGCGGGAGTGTTAGGGGAGCAGTTCTTC	CASSGLAGVLGEQFF
TRBV24-1	TRBJ2-5	-	-	TGTGCCACCAGGCCCTCCGGCCAAGAGACCCAGTACTTC	CATRPSGQETQYF
TRBV12-3/TRBV12-4	TRBJ2-1	-	many	TGTGCCAGCAGAGGGATTCACATCTCCCAAGAGCAGTTCTTC	CASRGIHISQEQFF